Sequencing of this T cell receptor (beta chain) was carried out in a study of T cells in Graves' hyperthyroidism and ophthalmopathy. CDR1 is SGHNT, CDR2 YYREEE, per germline (reference sequence). The V segment lost 0 bases and the J segment 0 bases; nucleotides outside the gene matches: 9. CDR3 length equals 18 residues. Template material for amplifying TCR beta CDR3 regions consisted of RNA transcripts. The primer set for the first-round RT-PCR of the TCR CDR3 was HTBI. TCRdb analysed the multiplex PCR reads with MiXCR anew, one entry per CDR3 protein. The sample has fewer than 850,000 distinct CDR3 sequences, 15% to 20% seen once. Exclusion of patients followed from uncontrolled infection, other autoimmune disease, pregnancy or lactation. In its sample, this clonotype was seen a few times.

Source material: blood. V gene TRBV5-4 combines with J gene TRBJ2-1; 7 nucleotides agree with TRBD2. This TCR came from a man in his forties or fifties with Graves' hyperthyroidism. This CDR3 reads CASSLVGRALSSYNEQFF. CDR3 DNA: TGTGCCAGCAGCTTGGTGGGGAGGGCCCTTAGCTCCTACAATGAGCAGTTCTTC.